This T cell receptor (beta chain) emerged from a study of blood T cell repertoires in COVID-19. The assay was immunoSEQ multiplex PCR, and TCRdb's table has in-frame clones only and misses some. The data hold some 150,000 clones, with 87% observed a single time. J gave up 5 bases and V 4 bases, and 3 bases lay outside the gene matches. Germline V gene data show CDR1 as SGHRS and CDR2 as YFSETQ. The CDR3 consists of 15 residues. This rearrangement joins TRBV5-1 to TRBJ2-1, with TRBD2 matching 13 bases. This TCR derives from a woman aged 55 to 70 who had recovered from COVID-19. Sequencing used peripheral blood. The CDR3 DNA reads TGCGCCAGCAGCCCGGGACTAGCGGGGAACAATGAGCAGTTCTTC. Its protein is CASSPGLAGNNEQFF.